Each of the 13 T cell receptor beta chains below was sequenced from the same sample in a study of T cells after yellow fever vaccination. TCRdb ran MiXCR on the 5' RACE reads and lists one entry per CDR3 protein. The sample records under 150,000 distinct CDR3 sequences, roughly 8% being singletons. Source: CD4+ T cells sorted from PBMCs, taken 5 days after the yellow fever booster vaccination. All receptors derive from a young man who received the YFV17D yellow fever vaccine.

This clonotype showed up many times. The DNA of the CDR3 is TGTGCCAGCAGCAAAGGATCTTTCGAGCAGTACTTC. It encodes CASSKGSFEQYF. The rearrangement links TRBV12-3 or TRBV12-4 to TRBJ2-7; no clear D gene. V was clipped by 6 bases and J by 6 bases, with 12 bases between them. The CDR3 sequence is 12 residues long.

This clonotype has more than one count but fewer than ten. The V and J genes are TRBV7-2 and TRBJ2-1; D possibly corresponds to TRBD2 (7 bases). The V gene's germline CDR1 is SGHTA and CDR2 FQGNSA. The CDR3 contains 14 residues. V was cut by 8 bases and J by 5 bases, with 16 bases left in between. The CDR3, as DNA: TGTGCCAGCGCTGGGGGGGGCTCTAACAATGAGCAGTTCTTC. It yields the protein CASAGGGSNNEQFF.

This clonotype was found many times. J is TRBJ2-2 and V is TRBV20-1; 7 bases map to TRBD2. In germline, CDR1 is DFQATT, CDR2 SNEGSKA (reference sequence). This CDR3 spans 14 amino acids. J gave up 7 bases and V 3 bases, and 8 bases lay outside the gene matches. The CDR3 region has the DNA TGCAGTGCTAGGGAACCGCTAGCGGTCGGGGAGCTGTTTTTT. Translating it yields CSAREPLAVGELFF.

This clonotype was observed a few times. CDR3 DNA: TGCAGTGCTAGAGGGGGGGGGAGGGCCTACAATGAGCAGTTCTTC. It encodes CSARGGGRAYNEQFF. This sequence joins TRBV20-1 and TRBJ2-1; 7 bases align to TRBD2. After removal of 1 base from V and 2 bases from J, the junction contained 5 bases not matched to a gene. The CDR3 contains 15 residues. Germline CDR1 and CDR2: DFQATT and SNEGSKA (reference sequence).

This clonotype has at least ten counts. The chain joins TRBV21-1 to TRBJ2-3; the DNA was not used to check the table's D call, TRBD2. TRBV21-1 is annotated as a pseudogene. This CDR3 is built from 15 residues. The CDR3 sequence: CASSQLGGGGDTQYF. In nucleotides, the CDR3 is TGTGCCAGCAGTCAGTTGGGGGGAGGCGGAGATACGCAGTATTTT.

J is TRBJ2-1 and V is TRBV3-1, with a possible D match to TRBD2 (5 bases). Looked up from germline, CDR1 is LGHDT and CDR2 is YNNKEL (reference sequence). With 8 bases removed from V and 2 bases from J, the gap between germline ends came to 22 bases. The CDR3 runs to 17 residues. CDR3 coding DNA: TGTGCCAGCTCCAAGGAAATACCTTGGACTCCCTACAATGAGCAGTTCTTC. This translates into CASSKEIPWTPYNEQFF.

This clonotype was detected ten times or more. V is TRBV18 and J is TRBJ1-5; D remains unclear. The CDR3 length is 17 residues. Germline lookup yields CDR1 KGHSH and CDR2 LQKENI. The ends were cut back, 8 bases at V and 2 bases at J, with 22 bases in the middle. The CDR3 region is CASTQSELTRGNQPQHF. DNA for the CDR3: TGTGCCAGCACCCAAAGTGAATTGACCCGGGGCAATCAGCCCCAGCATTTT.

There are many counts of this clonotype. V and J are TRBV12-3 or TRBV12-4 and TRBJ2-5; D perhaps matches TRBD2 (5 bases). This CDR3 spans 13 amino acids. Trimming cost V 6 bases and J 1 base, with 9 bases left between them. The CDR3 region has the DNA TGTGCCAGCAGAGGACTGACCCAAGAGACCCAGTACTTC. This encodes CASRGLTQETQYF.

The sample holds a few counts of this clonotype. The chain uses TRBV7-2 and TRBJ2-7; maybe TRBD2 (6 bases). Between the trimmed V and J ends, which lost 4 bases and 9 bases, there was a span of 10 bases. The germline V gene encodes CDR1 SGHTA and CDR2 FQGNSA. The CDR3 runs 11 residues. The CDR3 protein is CASSSTSLQYF. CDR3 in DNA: TGTGCCAGCAGCTCTACTAGCTTGCAGTACTTC. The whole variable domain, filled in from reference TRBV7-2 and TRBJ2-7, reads GAGVSQSPSNKVTEKGKDVELRCDPISGHTALYWYRQSLGQGLEFLIYFQGNSAPDKSGLPSDRFSAERTGGSVSTLTIQRTQQEDSAVYLCASSSTSLQYFGPGTRLTVT.

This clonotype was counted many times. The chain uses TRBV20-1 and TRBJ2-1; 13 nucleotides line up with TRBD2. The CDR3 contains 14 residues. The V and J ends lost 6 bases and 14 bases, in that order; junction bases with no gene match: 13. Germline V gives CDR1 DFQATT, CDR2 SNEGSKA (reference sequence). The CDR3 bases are TGCAGTGCCCACTCCCCGGGACTAGCGGGGATTGAGTTCTTC. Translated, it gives CSAHSPGLAGIEFF.

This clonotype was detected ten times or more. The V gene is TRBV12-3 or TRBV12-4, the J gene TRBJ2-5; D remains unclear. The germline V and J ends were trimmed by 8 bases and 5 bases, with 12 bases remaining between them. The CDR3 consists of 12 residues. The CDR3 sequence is CASGQGSETQYF. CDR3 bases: TGTGCCAGCGGCCAAGGTTCGGAGACCCAGTACTTC.

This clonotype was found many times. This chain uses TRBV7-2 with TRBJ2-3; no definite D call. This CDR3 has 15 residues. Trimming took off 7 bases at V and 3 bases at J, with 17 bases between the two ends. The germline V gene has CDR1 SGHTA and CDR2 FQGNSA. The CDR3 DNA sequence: TGTGCCAGCACCCTCGGCCAGACCCTTACAGATACGCAGTATTTT. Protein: CASTLGQTLTDTQYF.

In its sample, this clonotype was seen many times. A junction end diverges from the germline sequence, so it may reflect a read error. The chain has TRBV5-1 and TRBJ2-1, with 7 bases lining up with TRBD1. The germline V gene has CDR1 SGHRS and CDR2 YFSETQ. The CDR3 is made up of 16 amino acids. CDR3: CASSLTGVSSYNEQFF. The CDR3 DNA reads TGTGCCAGCAGCCTCACAGGGGTGAGCTCCTACAATGAGCAGTTCTTC.